This T cell receptor (beta chain) stems from a study of blood T cell repertoires in COVID-19 (TCRdb year 2020). General notes on the study: Samples covering the acute and convalescent phases of COVID-19 were provided by collaborators in the United States, Italy and Spain. The material from the prospective study consisted of cDNA or gDNA derived from T cells, B-cell-depleted T cells, or PBMCs. The dataset comprised deeply sampled blood TCRbeta repertoires from subjects exposed to, actively infected with, or recovered from COVID-19. The repertoires were made available in a free public database intended to serve as a resource for research on the immune response to SARS-CoV-2. The samples were drawn from two sources: the first 160 participants of the ongoing ImmuneRACE study, and 950 to 1,500 subjects contributed by 6 global collaborators. Nearly every sample came with metadata listing a de-identified subject ID, COVID-19 status, age in years and sex. Where available, HLA class I and class II types were obtained from metadata supplied by the sample provider rather than from assay-based typing. Study-level results and caveats: The quantity of clinical and demographic metadata differed by source and by participant and was supplied without curation.

The immunoSEQ Assay, a bias-controlled multiplex PCR, was used to amplify TCRbeta CDR3 regions from genomic DNA. On the authors' methods: Nucleated cell counts per sample were estimated from amplification of reference gene primers within the assay. To quantify the absolute abundance of each unique TCRbeta CDR3 rearrangement, sequence reads were collapsed and filtered. Productive Simpson clonality was computed per sample as the square root of Simpson's diversity index over productive rearrangements. TCRdb stores this immuneACCESS table with in-frame sequences only. Part of the clones is absent; in the studies checked, under half of the shortfall reflects unresolved V genes, and no reason is known for the rest. V and J calls and clone size come straight from that table; D and trimming were deduced from the DNA. Recorded for this sample are roughly 79,000 clones; roughly 84% of them occurred a single time. Of the sample, roughly 4% is held by the ten largest clones.

V was cut back by 0 bases and J by 5 bases, leaving a gap of 7 bases between them. For CDR1 and CDR2, the germline V gene (reference sequence) lists GTSNPN and SVGIG. The CDR3 covers 12 residues, taking in both the cysteine and the phenylalanine. Of the read, only the CDR3 DNA is kept; its 36 bases are in frame from base 1. As regards this clone: The antigen it binds to is not known. No base-level quality is on record; no much larger clone is a single base apart.

Whole blood was collected in K2EDTA tubes by collaborating institutions according to the institutions' own protocols. For TCRbeta analysis, collaborators shipped samples as frozen whole blood, isolated PBMCs, or DNA extracted from either of those sample types. The V and J segments used are TRBV30 and TRBJ2-5; the best D guess is TRBD2, with 5 bases matching. The specimen sequenced was peripheral blood. The clonotype originates from a man between 50 and 59 years old with acute or convalescent COVID-19. The DNA sequence is TGTGCCTGGAGTGTGGGAGTGGAGACCCAGTACTTC. This gives the protein CAWSVGVETQYF.